This is a list of T cell receptor beta chains from one sample in a study of blood T cells in healthy people across ages. TCRdb called the 5' RACE reads again in MiXCR, with one record for every CDR3 protein. Here the sample spans over a million distinct CDR3 sequences, around 45% being singletons. The sequencing sample was made of blood. These receptors all stem from a woman in her sixties or seventies in good health. The CDR3 runs from the conserved cysteine through the conserved F or W. The order of the fields is V gene, D gene, J gene, CDR3 protein. The D gene is left open where the match is weak.

TRBV7-2	.	TRBJ2-6	CASSISGYSGANVLTF
TRBV12-3/TRBV12-4	.	.	CASSLLGARETQYF
TRBV30	.	TRBJ2-7	CAWRPFTRSGEQYF
TRBV20-1	TRBD2	.	CSASITSGEQYF
TRBV7-9	TRBD2	TRBJ2-5	CASSSGLAGLTAQETQYF
TRBV29-1	.	TRBJ2-6	CSVALTSGANVLTF
TRBV21-1	.	TRBJ1-2	CASSSSGRVGYGYTF
TRBV4-2	.	TRBJ2-3	CASSLASINTDTQYF
TRBV28	.	TRBJ1-2	CASLTTSPASYGYTF
TRBV29-1	TRBD1	TRBJ2-7	CSSRQGPYEQYF
TRBV20-1	.	.	CSAISRDKSYNEQYF
TRBV11-3	.	TRBJ2-7	CASSLVNHGEQYF
TRBV6-5	.	TRBJ2-7	CASSYGTLGGEQYF
TRBV6-2/TRBV6-3	TRBD2	TRBJ2-1	CASQSGTSGISEQFF
TRBV5-1	TRBD2	TRBJ2-5	CASFEPGTSLAETQYF
TRBV7-9	.	TRBJ2-3	CASSLGAESAQYF
TRBV15	TRBD2	TRBJ2-1	CATSRELAGGNYEQFF
TRBV24-1	TRBD1	TRBJ2-3	CATSDLGQGASSTDTQYF
TRBV6-1	TRBD1	TRBJ2-7	CASSGDRVYEQYF
TRBV13	TRBD1	TRBJ1-2	CASSLRDRGGYTF
TRBV24-1	.	TRBJ2-3	CATSTMNTGTQYF
TRBV29-1	TRBD2	TRBJ2-5	CSVVPRLAGEQETQYF
TRBV20-1	TRBD2	TRBJ2-3	CSARDPSGSRTDTQYF